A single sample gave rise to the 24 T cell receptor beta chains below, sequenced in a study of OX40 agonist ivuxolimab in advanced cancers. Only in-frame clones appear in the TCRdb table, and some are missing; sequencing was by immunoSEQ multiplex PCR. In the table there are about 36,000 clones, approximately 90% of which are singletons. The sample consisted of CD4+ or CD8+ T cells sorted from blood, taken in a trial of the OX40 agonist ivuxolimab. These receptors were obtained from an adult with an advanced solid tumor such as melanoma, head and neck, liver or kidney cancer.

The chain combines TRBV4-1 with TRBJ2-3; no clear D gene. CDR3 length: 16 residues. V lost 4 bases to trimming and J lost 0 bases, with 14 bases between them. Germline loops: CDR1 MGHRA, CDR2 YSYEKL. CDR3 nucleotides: TGCGCCAGCAGCCCCAACTCCTTCACTAGCACAGATACGCAGTATTTT. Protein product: CASSPNSFTSTDTQYF.

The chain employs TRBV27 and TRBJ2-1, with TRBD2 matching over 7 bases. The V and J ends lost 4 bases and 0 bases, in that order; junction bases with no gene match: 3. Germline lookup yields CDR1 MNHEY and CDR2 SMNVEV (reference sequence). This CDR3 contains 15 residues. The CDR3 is CASSSGTNSYNEQFF. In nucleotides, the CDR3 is TGTGCCAGCAGTTCCGGGACTAACTCCTACAATGAGCAGTTCTTC.

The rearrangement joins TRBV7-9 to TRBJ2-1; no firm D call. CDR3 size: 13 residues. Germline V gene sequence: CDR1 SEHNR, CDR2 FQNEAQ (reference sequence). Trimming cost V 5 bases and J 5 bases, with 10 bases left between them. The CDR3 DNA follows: TGTGCCAGCAGCCCCTCGACTGACAATGAGCAGTTCTTC. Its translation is CASSPSTDNEQFF.

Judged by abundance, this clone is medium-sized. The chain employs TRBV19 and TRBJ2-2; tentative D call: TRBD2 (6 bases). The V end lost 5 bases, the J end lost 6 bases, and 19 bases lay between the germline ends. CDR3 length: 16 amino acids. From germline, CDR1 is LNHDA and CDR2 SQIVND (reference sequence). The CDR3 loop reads CASSALRDSPSGELFF. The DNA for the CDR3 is TGTGCCAGTAGTGCCCTCCGGGACTCCCCGTCCGGGGAGCTGTTTTTT.

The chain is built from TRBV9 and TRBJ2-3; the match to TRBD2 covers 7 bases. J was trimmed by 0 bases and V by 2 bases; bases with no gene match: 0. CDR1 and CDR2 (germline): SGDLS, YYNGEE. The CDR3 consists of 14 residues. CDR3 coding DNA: TGTGCCAGCAGCGTTAGCGGGAGCACAGATACGCAGTATTTT. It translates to CASSVSGSTDTQYF.

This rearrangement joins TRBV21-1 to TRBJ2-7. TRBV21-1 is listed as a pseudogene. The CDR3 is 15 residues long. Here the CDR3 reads CASSKVGYRYYEQYF. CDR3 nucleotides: TGTGCCAGCAGCAAAGTCGGCTACCGATACTACGAGCAGTACTTC.

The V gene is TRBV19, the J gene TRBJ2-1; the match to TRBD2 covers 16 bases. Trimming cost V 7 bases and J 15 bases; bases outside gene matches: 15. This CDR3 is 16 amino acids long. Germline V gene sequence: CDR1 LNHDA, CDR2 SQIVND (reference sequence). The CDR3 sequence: CASKVGGLGLAGGPFF. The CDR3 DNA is TGTGCCAGTAAGGTCGGGGGCTTGGGACTAGCGGGAGGGCCGTTCTTC. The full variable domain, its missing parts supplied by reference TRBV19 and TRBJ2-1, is DGGITQSPKYLFRKEGQNVTLSCEQNLNHDAMYWYRQDPGQGLRLIYYSQIVNDFQKGDIAEGYSVSREKKESFPLTVTSAQKNPTAFYLCASKVGGLGLAGGPFFGPGTRLTVL.

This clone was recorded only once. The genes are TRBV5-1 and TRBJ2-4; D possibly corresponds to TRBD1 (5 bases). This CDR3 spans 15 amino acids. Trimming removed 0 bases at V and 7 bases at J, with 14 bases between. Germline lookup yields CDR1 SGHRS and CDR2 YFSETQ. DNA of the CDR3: TGCGCCAGCAGCTTGGAGGGGTCAGGGTGGAACATTCAGTACTTC. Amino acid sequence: CASSLEGSGWNIQYF.

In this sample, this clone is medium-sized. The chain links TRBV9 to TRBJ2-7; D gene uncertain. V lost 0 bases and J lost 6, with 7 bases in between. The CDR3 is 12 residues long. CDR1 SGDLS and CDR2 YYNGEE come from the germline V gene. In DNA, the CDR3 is TGTGCCAGCAGCGTAGGGGTTGGCGAGCAGTACTTC. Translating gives CASSVGVGEQYF.

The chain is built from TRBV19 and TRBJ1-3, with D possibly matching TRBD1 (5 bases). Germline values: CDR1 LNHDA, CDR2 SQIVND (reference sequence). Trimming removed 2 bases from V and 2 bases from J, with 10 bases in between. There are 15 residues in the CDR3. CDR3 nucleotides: TGTGCCAGTAGTATACTGTTGGGGGCTGGAAACACCATATATTTT. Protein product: CASSILLGAGNTIYF.

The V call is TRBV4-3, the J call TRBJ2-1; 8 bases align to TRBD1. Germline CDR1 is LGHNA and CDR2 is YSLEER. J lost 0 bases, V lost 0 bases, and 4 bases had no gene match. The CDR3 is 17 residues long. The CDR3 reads CASSQDPTGGSYNEQFF. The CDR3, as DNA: TGCGCCAGCAGCCAAGACCCTACAGGGGGCTCCTACAATGAGCAGTTCTTC.

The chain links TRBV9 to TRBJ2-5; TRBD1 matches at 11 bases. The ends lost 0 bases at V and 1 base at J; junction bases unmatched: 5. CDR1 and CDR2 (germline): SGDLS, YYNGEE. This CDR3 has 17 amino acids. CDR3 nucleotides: TGTGCCAGCAGCGTAGATTGGACAGGGGGCTTCCAAGAGACCCAGTACTTC. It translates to CASSVDWTGGFQETQYF.

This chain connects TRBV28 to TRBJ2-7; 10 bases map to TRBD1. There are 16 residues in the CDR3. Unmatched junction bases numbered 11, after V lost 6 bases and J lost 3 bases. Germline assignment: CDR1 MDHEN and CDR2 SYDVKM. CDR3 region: CASRPPSGTGDYEQYF. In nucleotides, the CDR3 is TGTGCCAGCAGGCCTCCATCCGGGACAGGGGACTACGAGCAGTACTTC.

This CDR3 reads CASSLSVWYGYTF. In nucleotides, the CDR3 is TGTGCCAGCAGTTTATCGGTCTGGTATGGCTACACCTTC. The chain combines TRBV28 with TRBJ1-2; no firm D call. V was shortened by 1 base and J by 5 bases, with 8 bases between the two germline ends. The CDR3 has 13 residues. The germline CDR1 and CDR2 sequences are MDHEN and SYDVKM.

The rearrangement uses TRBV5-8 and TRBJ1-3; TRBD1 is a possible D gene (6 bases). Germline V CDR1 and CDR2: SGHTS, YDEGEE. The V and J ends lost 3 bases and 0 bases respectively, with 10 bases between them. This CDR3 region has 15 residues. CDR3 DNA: TGTGCCAGCAGCTCCTACAGGGTCTCTGGAAACACCATATATTTT. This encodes CASSSYRVSGNTIYF.

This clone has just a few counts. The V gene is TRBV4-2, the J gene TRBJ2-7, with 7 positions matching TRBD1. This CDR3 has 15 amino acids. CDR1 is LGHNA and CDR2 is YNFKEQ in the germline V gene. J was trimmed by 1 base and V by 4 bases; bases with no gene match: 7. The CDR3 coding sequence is TGTGCCAGCAGCCGCCCCCGGGACAGATCCTACGAGCAGTACTTC. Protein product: CASSRPRDRSYEQYF.

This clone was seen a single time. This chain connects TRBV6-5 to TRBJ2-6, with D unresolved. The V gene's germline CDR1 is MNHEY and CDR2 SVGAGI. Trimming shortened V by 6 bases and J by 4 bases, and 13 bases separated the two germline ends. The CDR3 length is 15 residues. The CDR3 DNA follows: TGTGCCAGCAGAAGAGCCCCCCCCGGGGCCAACGTCCTGACTTTC. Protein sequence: CASRRAPPGANVLTF.

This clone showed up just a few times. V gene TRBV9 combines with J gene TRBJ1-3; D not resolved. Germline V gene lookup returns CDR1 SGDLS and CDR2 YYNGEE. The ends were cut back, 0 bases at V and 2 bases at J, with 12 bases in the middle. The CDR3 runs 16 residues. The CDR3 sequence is CASSVDQLPTGNTIYF. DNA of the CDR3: TGTGCCAGCAGCGTAGATCAGTTACCGACTGGAAACACCATATATTTT.

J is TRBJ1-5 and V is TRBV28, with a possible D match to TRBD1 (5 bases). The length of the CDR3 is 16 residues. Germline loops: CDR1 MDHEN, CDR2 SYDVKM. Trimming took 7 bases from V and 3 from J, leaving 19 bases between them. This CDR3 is CASTPGWGGPNQPQHF. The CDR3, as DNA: TGTGCCAGCACCCCGGGTTGGGGGGGTCCCAATCAGCCCCAGCATTTT.

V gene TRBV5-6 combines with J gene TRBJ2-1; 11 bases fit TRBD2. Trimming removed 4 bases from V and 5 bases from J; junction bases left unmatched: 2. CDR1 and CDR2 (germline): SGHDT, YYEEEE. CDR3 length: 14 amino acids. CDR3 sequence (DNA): TGTGCCAGCAGCGGGGGACTAGCGGACAATGAGCAGTTCTTC. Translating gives CASSGGLADNEQFF.

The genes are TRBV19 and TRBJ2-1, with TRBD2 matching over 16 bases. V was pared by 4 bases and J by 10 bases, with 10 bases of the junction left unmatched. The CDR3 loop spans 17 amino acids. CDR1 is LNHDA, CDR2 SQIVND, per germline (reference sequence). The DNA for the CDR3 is TGTGCCAGTAGTAGCCCAGGGACTAGCGGGAGGGCCTGGGAGCAGTTCTTC. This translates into CASSSPGTSGRAWEQFF. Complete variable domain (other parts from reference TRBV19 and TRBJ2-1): DGGITQSPKYLFRKEGQNVTLSCEQNLNHDAMYWYRQDPGQGLRLIYYSQIVNDFQKGDIAEGYSVSREKKESFPLTVTSAQKNPTAFYLCASSSPGTSGRAWEQFFGPGTRLTVL.

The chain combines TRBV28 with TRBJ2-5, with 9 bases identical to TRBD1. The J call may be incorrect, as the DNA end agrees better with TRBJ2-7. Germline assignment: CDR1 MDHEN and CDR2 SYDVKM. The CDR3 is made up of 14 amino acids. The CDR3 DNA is TGTGCCAGCAGCAGGACAGGGGTTACCTACGAGCAGTACTTC. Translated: CASSRTGVTYEQYF.

CDR3 sequence: CASSTRTGGFYEQYF. The DNA for the CDR3 is TGCGCCAGCAGCACCCGGACGGGCGGGTTTTACGAGCAGTACTTC. This chain connects TRBV4-1 to TRBJ2-7; TRBD2 might be the D (5 bases). Germline CDR1 and CDR2: MGHRA and YSYEKL. V was cut by 5 bases and J by 4 bases, with 18 bases left in between. CDR3 length: 15 amino acids.

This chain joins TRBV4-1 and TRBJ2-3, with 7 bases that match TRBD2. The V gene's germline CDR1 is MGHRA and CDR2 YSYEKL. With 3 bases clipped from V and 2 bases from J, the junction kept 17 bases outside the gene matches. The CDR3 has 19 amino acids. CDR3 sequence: CASSQKLRERGIFTDTQYF. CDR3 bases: TGCGCCAGCAGCCAGAAGCTGCGGGAGCGGGGTATCTTCACAGATACGCAGTATTTT.